Included here is one TCR beta chain sequence, with context. This clone was detected once. It has no known antigen specificity. Base quality data are lacking; no much larger clone is found one base away. This sample is drawn from a study of blood T cell repertoires in COVID-19 (TCRdb year 2020). Background for the entire study: Samples from collaborators originated in the United States, Italy and Spain and spanned both the acute and convalescent phases of COVID-19. The prospective study material was composed of cDNA or gDNA derived from T cells, B-cell-depleted T cells, or PBMCs. Subjects who had been exposed to COVID-19, were actively infected with it, or had recovered from it provided the deeply sampled blood TCRbeta repertoires that made up the dataset. The repertoires were made available in a free public database intended to serve as a resource for research on the immune response to SARS-CoV-2. Samples came from the ongoing ImmuneRACE study (first 160 participants) plus 1,254 subjects from 6 global collaborators. The sample metadata nearly always contained a de-identified subject ID, COVID-19 status, age in years and sex. Where HLA class I and class II types were available, the types were taken from metadata supplied by the sample provider, not from assay-based typing. General study outcomes and caveats: The quantity of clinical and demographic metadata differed by source and by participant and was supplied without curation.

Participants in the prospective study were aged 18 to 89 years, lived in about two dozen United States geographic areas, and enrolled through a virtual design. In the prospective study, participants were assigned to cohorts based on the clinical history participants reported in a screening survey and a study questionnaire. Mobile phlebotomists in the prospective study collected whole blood, serum and a nasopharyngeal or oropharyngeal swab from every participant. Over a roughly 2-month period, participants in the prospective study had the option of providing additional blood draws and questionnaires. Before DNA extraction, prospective study blood samples were shipped either frozen or at room temperature. The immunoSEQ Assay, a bias-controlled multiplex PCR, was used to amplify TCRbeta CDR3 regions from genomic DNA. On the study's bioinformatics: Nucleated cell counts per sample were estimated from amplification of reference gene primers within the assay. To quantify the absolute abundance of each unique TCRbeta CDR3 rearrangement, sequence reads were collapsed and filtered. For each sample, productive Simpson clonality was calculated as the square root of Simpson's diversity index across productive rearrangements. TCRdb stores this immuneACCESS table with in-frame sequences only. Part of the clones is absent; in the studies checked, under half of the shortfall reflects unresolved V genes, and no reason is known for the rest. D and trimming come from the DNA, and the V and J calls and clone size come from that table. The sample records 250,000 to 300,000 clones, roughly 88% of which are singletons. About 2.3% of the sample rests with the top ten.

According to the germline V gene, CDR1 reads ENHRY and CDR2 reads SYGVKD. The CDR3, cysteine through phenylalanine, is 13 amino acids long. Just the 39-base CDR3 DNA is kept, in frame starting at base 1. V sheds 6 bases and J sheds 4 bases, leaving 12 bases between their ends. The sequencing input was PBMCs or T cells enriched from blood (not recorded which). The sequence is built from TRBV10-3 and TRBJ1-1, with a weak D call of TRBD1 (5 bases match). The sequence came from a woman in her forties with acute COVID-19. This receptor carries the CDR3 CAIRAQGGTEAFF. The nucleotides read TGTGCCATCAGAGCTCAGGGTGGCACTGAAGCTTTCTTT.